The 8 T cell receptor beta chains below were found in one sample sequenced in a study of cytomegalovirus exposure and HLA in healthy donors. The PCR employed 60 Vbeta primers together with 13 Jbeta primers. Sequencing used immunoSEQ multiplex PCR; TCRdb keeps in-frame clones, though not all of them. The profile shows 150,000 to 200,000 clones, approximately 83% of them singletons. The sample consisted of PBMCs. The receptors shown here come from a male donor in good health and CMV-seronegative.

Only one count was recorded for this clone. This chain joins TRBV18 and TRBJ2-5, with 9 nucleotides matching TRBD2. Germline CDR1 is KGHSH and CDR2 is LQKENI. V was clipped by 3 bases and J by 5 bases; unmatched bases: 13. This CDR3 contains 17 residues. The CDR3 DNA follows: TGTGCCAGCTCACCTCCCGCGACCCTTGCGGGAGGGGAGACCCAGTACTTC. Residues: CASSPPATLAGGETQYF.

The chain recombines TRBV28 with TRBJ1-4, with no clear D. Germline lookup yields CDR1 MDHEN and CDR2 SYDVKM. This CDR3 has 15 residues. The ends were cut back, 3 bases at V and 7 bases at J, with 15 bases in the middle. CDR3 residues: CASSFVTLSGEKLFF. The CDR3, as DNA: TGTGCCAGCAGTTTCGTCACCCTAAGTGGTGAAAAACTGTTTTTT. The whole variable domain, remainder taken from reference TRBV28 and TRBJ1-4, is DVKVTQSSRYLVKRTGEKVFLECVQDMDHENMFWYRQDPGLGLRLIYFSYDVKMKEKGDIPEGYSVSREKKERFSLILESASTNQTSMYLCASSFVTLSGEKLFFGSGTQLSVL.

A remark on this clone: The junction does not match germline at one end; this may be a read error. The chain links TRBV5-1 to TRBJ2-1; 10 nucleotides match TRBD2. The germline CDR1 and CDR2 sequences are SGHRS and YFSETQ. The CDR3 is made up of 14 amino acids. CDR3 DNA: TGCGCCAGCACCTTGTACAGCGGGAGGGATGAGCAGTTCTTC. This codes for CASTLYSGRDEQFF.

The rearrangement joins TRBV6-5 to TRBJ2-5, with 8 nucleotides matching TRBD2. CDR1 and CDR2 (germline): MNHEY, SVGAGI. Trimming took 8 bases from V and 4 from J; bases not matched to a gene: 6. The CDR3 totals 13 residues. This CDR3 is CASGGRRGETQYF. The CDR3 nucleotides read TGTGCCAGCGGCGGGAGGAGGGGAGAGACCCAGTACTTC.

In DNA, the CDR3 is TGTGCCAGCAGCTCGACAGGGGGCACCGGGGAGCTGTTTTTT. It encodes CASSSTGGTGELFF. The chain couples TRBV7-2 to TRBJ2-2, with 9 bases identical to TRBD1. The CDR3 has 14 amino acids. J was trimmed by 4 bases and V by 4 bases; bases with no gene match: 1. The germline V gene has CDR1 SGHTA and CDR2 FQGNSA.

This clone was found a few times. This chain joins TRBV4-3 and TRBJ1-1, with D tentatively TRBD1 (6 bases). Between the trimmed V and J ends, which lost 4 bases and 4 bases, there was a span of 13 bases. This CDR3 has 14 residues. Germline assignment: CDR1 LGHNA and CDR2 YSLEER. The CDR3 protein is CASSRAQGVTEAFF. The CDR3 DNA follows: TGCGCCAGCAGCCGAGCACAGGGTGTCACTGAAGCTTTCTTT.

The chain couples TRBV5-1 to TRBJ2-7; maybe TRBD2 (6 bases). V was clipped by 3 bases and J by 3 bases, with 16 bases between them. The length of the CDR3 is 15 residues. Germline assignment: CDR1 SGHRS and CDR2 YFSETQ. The CDR3 DNA reads as TGCGCCAGCAGCTCCGGGAACCGGGACTTCTACGAGCAGTACTTC. Residues: CASSSGNRDFYEQYF. The whole variable domain, remainder taken from reference TRBV5-1 and TRBJ2-7, is KAGVTQTPRYLIKTRGQQVTLSCSPISGHRSVSWYQQTPGQGLQFLFEYFSETQRNKGNFPGRFSGRQFSNSRSEMNVSTLELGDSALYLCASSSGNRDFYEQYFGPGTRLTVT.

There are a few counts of this clone. One end of the junction fails to match germline, which may point to a read error. The rearrangement uses TRBV7-9 and TRBJ1-1; 7 nucleotides match TRBD1. The germline CDR1 and CDR2 sequences are SEHNR and FQNEAQ (reference sequence). This CDR3 is 17 amino acids long. This CDR3 is CSSSPHRQGATNTEAFF. CDR3 DNA sequence: TGTTCCAGCAGCCCCCATAGACAGGGAGCGACGAACACTGAAGCTTTCTTT.